This T cell receptor beta chain was sequenced in a study of beta chain features in type 1 diabetes. Study-level information: Sorted cell examination encompassed approximately 110 million cells across all samples. Study conclusions and caveats: Relative to healthy donors, patients appeared to have naive, central memory and Treg TCRB repertoires that were more similar. Because the template was cDNA, high-expressing cells might be over-represented. Shortening that was moderate but significant affected the TCRB CDR3s of Type 1 diabetes patients in all four CD4+ subsets.

This clone was counted between two and nine times. The antigen remains undetermined. Expressed TCRB transcripts were sequenced, since all the RNA that had been isolated was reverse transcribed. The table came from immunoSEQ multiplex PCR; TCRdb's copy has only in-frame clones and leaves some out. The repertoire has about 400,000 clones, roughly 12% of them found once; the top ten carry about 0.01%. Sorting that relied on CD45RO/CCR7/CD25/CD127/CD95/CD27 yielded CD4+ naive, central memory, regulatory and stem cell-like memory cells. V gave up 3 bases and J gave up 4 bases; unmatched junction bases: 6. Germline CDR1 is LNHNV and CDR2 is YYDKDF (reference sequence). This CDR3 contains 16 residues.

The source material was naive CD4+ T cells from blood. The chain is built from TRBV15 and TRBJ2-2; 9 bases map to TRBD1. The receptor was isolated from a woman aged 18-29 years with type 1 diabetes. DNA of the CDR3: TGTGCCACCAGCAGGTCGGGACAGGGCAGCACCGGGGAGCTGTTTTTT. This translates into CATSRSGQGSTGELFF.